This T cell receptor beta chain emerged from a study of liver allograft versus peripheral blood T cells. Study-wide context: Comparisons were made between T cell receptor repertoires found in transplanted livers and those circulating in recipients' peripheral blood. General observations from the study: Intragraft T cell receptor repertoires of liver allografts were reported to differ from peripheral blood repertoires.

Germline lookup yields CDR1 MNHNS and CDR2 SASEGT. After removal of 4 bases from V and 5 bases from J, the junction contained 10 bases not matched to a gene. The CDR3 loop spans 16 amino acids. This clonotype was seen repeatedly, ten times or more. Its cognate antigen is unknown. TCRdb re-derived calls from the reads in MiXCR, one entry per CDR3 protein. The repertoire has over 10,000 distinct CDR3 sequences, 25% to 30% of them found once; the top ten carry less than 2.5%. The chain carries TRBV6-1 and TRBJ1-3; 8 bases line up with TRBD1. The clonotype was recovered from a human patient who had a liver transplant. Some of these T cells may belong to the graft donor. The CDR3 bases are TGTGCCAGCAGTGTCGGCCCCTGGACAGGGCGAAACACCATATATTTT. Protein sequence: CASSVGPWTGRNTIYF.